This T cell receptor (beta chain) was found in a study of shared clonotypes between healthy human individuals. General study points: Clonotype sharing across four donors was observed for about 4.8% of naive CD4 clonotypes.

Study processing details: For the immunoSEQ data, sequences were junction-only without quality scores, so filtering differed. The table came from immunoSEQ multiplex PCR; TCRdb's copy has only in-frame clones and leaves some out. The D gene and trimming were derived from the DNA, and the V and J assignments and clone size from that table. The sample has about 79,000 clones, 62% seen once. Remarks on this clone: Antigen unknown.

HIV-negative, healthy adults without recent acute infections or vaccinations were the donors. The CDR3 contains 13 residues. Trimming cost V 4 bases and J 4 bases, with 11 bases left between them. CDR1 is SGHDT and CDR2 is YYEEEE in the germline V gene. The sequence was obtained from a man in his thirties or forties in good health. The chain combines TRBV5-6 with TRBJ2-5; the D gene is possibly TRBD1 (5 bases). Sequenced sample: memory CD8+ T cells sorted from blood. Subset described: CD45RO+ cells pooled with CCR7-negative TemRA cells. The CDR3 loop reads CASSLQGVETQYF. The DNA of the CDR3 is TGTGCCAGCAGCCTCCAAGGGGTAGAGACCCAGTACTTC.